The 3 T cell receptor beta chains presented below share a single source sample, sequenced in a study of blood T cells in healthy people across ages. For the second PCR, which ran for about 7 to 12 cycles, a sample-barcoded 5' primer and a J-beta primer mix were used. Using its own MiXCR run on the 5' RACE reads, TCRdb lists one record per CDR3 protein. Altogether roughly 560,000 distinct CDR3 sequences are present, approximately 25% being singletons, with the ten largest covering 8.5% to 9.5%. The sample also formed part of further work on T cells of mothers and their children.

Sequencing was carried out using blood. These receptors were taken from a boy aged 5-17 years in good health.

This clonotype was seen just once. The chain recombines TRBV29-1 with TRBJ2-3; the D is unclear. V shed 1 base and J shed 0 bases, with 5 bases lying between them. Germline CDR1 SQVTM, CDR2 ANQGSEA. The CDR3 contains 13 residues. CDR3 loop: CSVEAASTDTQYF. CDR3 nucleotide sequence: TGCAGCGTTGAAGCGGCTAGCACAGATACGCAGTATTTT.

The genes are TRBV7-9 and TRBJ1-1, with D uncertain. There are 12 residues in the CDR3. Trimming pared 6 bases from V and 4 bases from J, leaving 9 bases between. Germline V gene data show CDR1 as SEHNR and CDR2 as FQNEAQ (reference sequence). The CDR3 spells CASSRGVTEAFF. The CDR3, as DNA: TGTGCCAGCAGTCGGGGAGTCACTGAAGCTTTCTTT. Supplemented by reference TRBV7-9 and TRBJ1-1, the full variable domain reads DTGVSQNPRHKITKRGQNVTFRCDPISEHNRLYWYRQTLGQGPEFLTYFQNEAQLEKSRLLSDRFSAERPKGSFSTLEIQRTEQGDSAMYLCASSRGVTEAFFGQGTRLTVV.

This chain uses TRBV20-1 with TRBJ1-5, with D possibly being TRBD1 (6 bases). The CDR3 is made up of 13 amino acids. The germline CDR1 and CDR2 sequences are DFQATT and SNEGSKA (reference sequence). Between the trimmed V and J ends, which lost 0 bases and 6 bases, there was a span of 9 bases. DNA of the CDR3: TGCAGTGCTAGAGATGGGGGGGCTCAGCCCCAGCATTTT. Encoded protein: CSARDGGAQPQHF.